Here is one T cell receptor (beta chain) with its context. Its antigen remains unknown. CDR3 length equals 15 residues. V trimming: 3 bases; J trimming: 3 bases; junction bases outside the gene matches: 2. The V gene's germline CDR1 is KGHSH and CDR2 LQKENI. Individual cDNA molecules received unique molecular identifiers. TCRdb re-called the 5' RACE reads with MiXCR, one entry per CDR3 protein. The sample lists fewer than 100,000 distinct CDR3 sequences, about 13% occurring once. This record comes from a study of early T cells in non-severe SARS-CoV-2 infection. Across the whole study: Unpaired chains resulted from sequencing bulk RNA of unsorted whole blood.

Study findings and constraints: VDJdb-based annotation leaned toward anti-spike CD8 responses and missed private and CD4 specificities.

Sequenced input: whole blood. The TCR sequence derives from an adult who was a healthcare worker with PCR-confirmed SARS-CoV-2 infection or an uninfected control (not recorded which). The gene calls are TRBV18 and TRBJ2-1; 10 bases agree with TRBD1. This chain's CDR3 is CASSPTGGYYNEQFF. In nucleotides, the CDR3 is TGTGCCAGCTCACCGACAGGGGGCTACTACAATGAGCAGTTCTTC.